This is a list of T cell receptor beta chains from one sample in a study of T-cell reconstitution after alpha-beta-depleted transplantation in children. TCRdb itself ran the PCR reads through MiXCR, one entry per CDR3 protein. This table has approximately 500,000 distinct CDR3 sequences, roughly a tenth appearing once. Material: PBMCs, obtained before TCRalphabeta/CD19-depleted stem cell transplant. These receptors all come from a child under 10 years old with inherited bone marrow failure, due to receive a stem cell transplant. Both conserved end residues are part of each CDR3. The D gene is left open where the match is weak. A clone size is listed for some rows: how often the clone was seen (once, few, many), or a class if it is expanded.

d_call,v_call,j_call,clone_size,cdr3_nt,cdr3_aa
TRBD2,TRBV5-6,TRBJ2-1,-,TGTGCCAGCAGCTACGCGACTAGCGGCCAGTTCTTC,CASSYATSGQFF
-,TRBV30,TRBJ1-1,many,TGTGCCCGGAACAGGATGAACACTGAAGCTTTCTTT,CARNRMNTEAFF
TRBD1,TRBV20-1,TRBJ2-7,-,TGCAGTGCTGGAGACAGGGTGGCTTCCTACGAGCAGTACTTC,CSAGDRVASYEQYF
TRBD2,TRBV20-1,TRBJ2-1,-,TGCAGTGCTAGAGGAGGGACTAGCGGGAGGGGGGGGGTCGATGAGCAGTTCTTC,CSARGGTSGRGGVDEQFF
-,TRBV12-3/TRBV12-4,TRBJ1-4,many,TGTGCCAGCAGCCCAATCGGGGCCAGGGGTGAAAAACTGTTTTTT,CASSPIGARGEKLFF
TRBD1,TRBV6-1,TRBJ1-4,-,TGTGCCAGCAGTCGGTGGGGGACAGGGAGGAACGAAAAACTGTTTTTT,CASSRWGTGRNEKLFF
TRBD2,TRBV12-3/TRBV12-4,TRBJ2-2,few,TGTGCCAGCACTGGGGGGGACGTGGCCGGGGAGCTGTTTTTT,CASTGGDVAGELFF
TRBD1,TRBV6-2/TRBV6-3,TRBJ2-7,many,TGTGCCAGCAGCCAGACAGGGGGCCCCTACGAGCAGTACTTC,CASSQTGGPYEQYF
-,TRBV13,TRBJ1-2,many,TGTGCCAGCAGCGCTACAGTTAACTATGGCTACACCTTC,CASSATVNYGYTF
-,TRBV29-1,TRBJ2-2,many,TGCAGCGTTGAAATCGGACTTAACACCGGGGAGCTGTTTTTT,CSVEIGLNTGELFF
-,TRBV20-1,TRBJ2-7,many,TGCAGTGCTAGAAGGACGGACTCCTACGAGCAGTACTTC,CSARRTDSYEQYF
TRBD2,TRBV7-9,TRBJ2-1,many,TGTGCCAGCAGCTCGGTACTAGCGGGAGCGAGTGAGCAGTTCTTC,CASSSVLAGASEQFF
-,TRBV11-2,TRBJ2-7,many,TGTGCCAGCAGCCGGGAGCTTGGCTACGAGCAGTACTTC,CASSRELGYEQYF
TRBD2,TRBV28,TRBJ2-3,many,TGTGCCAGCAGTACTATAGCGGGAGGTGGCACAGATACGCAGTATTTT,CASSTIAGGGTDTQYF
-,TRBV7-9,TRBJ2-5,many,TGTGCCAGCAGCTTTCTAATAGCGGACTTAGAGACCCAGTACTTC,CASSFLIADLETQYF
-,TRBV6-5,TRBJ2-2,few,TGTGCCAGCAGCCCTAGCCAATTCACTAGAAACACCGGGGAGCTGTTTTTT,CASSPSQFTRNTGELFF
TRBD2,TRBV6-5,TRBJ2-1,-,TGTGCCAGCAGTTCATCCACCAATAGCGGGTACTTCTCCTACAATGAGCAGTTCTTC,CASSSSTNSGYFSYNEQFF
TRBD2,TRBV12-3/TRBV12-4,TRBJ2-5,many,TGTGCCAGCAGTTTTCGGCTAGCGGGAGAAGAGACCCAGTACTTC,CASSFRLAGEETQYF
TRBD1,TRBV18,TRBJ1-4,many,TGTGCCAGCTCAGCCGGGACAGGGTTCGAAAAACTGTTTTTT,CASSAGTGFEKLFF
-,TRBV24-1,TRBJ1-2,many,TGTGCCACCAGTGCCGGGACGGACTATGGCTACACCTTC,CATSAGTDYGYTF
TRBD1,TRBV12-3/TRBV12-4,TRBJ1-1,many,TGTGCCAGCAGTTATGACAGGGGCATGAACACTGAAGCTTTCTTT,CASSYDRGMNTEAFF
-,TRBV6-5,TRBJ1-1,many,TGTGCCAGCAGTTACTGGATGGGGAACACTGAAGCTTTCTTT,CASSYWMGNTEAFF
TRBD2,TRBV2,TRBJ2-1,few,TGTGCCAGCAAACCGGGAGGGGGCTACAATGAGCAGTTCTTC,CASKPGGGYNEQFF
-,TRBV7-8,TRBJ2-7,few,TGTGCCAGCAGCTTAGCCGAGTCTCGTTCCTACGAGCAGTACTTC,CASSLAESRSYEQYF
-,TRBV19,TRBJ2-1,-,TGTGCCAGTAGTATCGACGCCAATGCCAATGAGCAGTTCTTC,CASSIDANANEQFF
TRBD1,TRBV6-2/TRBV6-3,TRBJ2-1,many,TGTGCCAGCACTAGGGACAGAGATTACAATGAGCAGTTCTTC,CASTRDRDYNEQFF
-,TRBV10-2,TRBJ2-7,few,TGCGCCAGCAGTGAAGTGTACGAGCAGTACTTC,CASSEVYEQYF
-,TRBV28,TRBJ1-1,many,TGTGCCAGCAGCTCTACTAAGATAGAGCATTACAGGGAGACTTTCTTT,CASSSTKIEHYRETFF
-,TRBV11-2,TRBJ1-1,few,TGTGCCAGCAGCTTAGTAAGGGTGAGCACTGAAGCTTTCTTT,CASSLVRVSTEAFF
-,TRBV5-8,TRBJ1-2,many,TGTGCCAGCAGCTTGGGAGCGGAGAACTATGGCTACACCTTC,CASSLGAENYGYTF